The rows below give T cell receptor beta chains drawn from one sample of a study of CD8+CD57+ T cells in acquired aplastic anemia. Using its own MiXCR run on the reads, TCRdb lists one record per CDR3 protein. The sample lists hundreds of thousands of distinct CDR3 sequences; roughly half were seen once. Sequenced sample: sorted CD4+, CD8+, or CD8+CD57+ T cells (not recorded which) from PBMCs. Source of these receptors: a human donor with severe aplastic anemia or a healthy control (not recorded which). The CDR3 runs from the conserved cysteine through the conserved F or W.

j_call v_call cdr3_aa
TRBJ2-3 TRBV20-1 CSASSTIGTTDTQYF
TRBJ2-2 TRBV10-1 CASRDGQGNTGELFF
TRBJ1-5 TRBV6-2/TRBV6-3 CASSYTGGSNQPQHF
TRBJ1-4 TRBV5-1 CASSPGTGNNGEKLFF
TRBJ2-7 TRBV5-1 CASSLGSSGVPYEQYF
TRBJ1-3 TRBV20-1 CSARAPNSGNTIYF
TRBJ2-7 TRBV2 CASSEGSFERYF
TRBJ2-7 TRBV10-1 CASSENLLCSYEQYF
TRBJ2-3 TRBV7-9 CASSSISGGPYSTDTQYF
TRBJ2-2 TRBV18 CASSPLMSGGTGELFF
TRBJ1-1 TRBV9 CASNLEGQDTEAFF